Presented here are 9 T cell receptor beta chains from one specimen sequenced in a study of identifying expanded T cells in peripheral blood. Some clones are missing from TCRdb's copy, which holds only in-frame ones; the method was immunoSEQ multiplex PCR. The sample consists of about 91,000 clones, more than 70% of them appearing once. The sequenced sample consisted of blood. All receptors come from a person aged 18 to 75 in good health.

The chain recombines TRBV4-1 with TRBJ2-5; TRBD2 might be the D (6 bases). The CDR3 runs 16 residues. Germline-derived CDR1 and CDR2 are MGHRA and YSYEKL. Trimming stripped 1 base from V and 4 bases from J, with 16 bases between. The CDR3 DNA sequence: TGCGCCAGCAGCCAAGGGACCCCGGGGGTAGGAGAGACCCAGTACTTC. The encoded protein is CASSQGTPGVGETQYF.

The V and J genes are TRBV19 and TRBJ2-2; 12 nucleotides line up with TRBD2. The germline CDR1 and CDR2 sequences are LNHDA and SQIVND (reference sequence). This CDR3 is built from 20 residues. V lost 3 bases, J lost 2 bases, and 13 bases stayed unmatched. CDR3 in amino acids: CASSIRTPGLAGINTGELFF. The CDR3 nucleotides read TGTGCCAGTAGTATTAGGACCCCAGGACTAGCGGGGATAAACACCGGGGAGCTGTTTTTT.

The CDR3 is CASSPTGSVYEQYF. CDR3 coding DNA: TGCGCCAGCAGCCCGACAGGGTCGGTCTACGAGCAGTACTTC. The chain has TRBV4-1 and TRBJ2-7, with 7 bases aligning to TRBD1. V shed 4 bases, J shed 3 bases, and the junction held 6 bases outside the gene matches. Germline CDR1 and CDR2: MGHRA and YSYEKL. CDR3 length: 14 residues.

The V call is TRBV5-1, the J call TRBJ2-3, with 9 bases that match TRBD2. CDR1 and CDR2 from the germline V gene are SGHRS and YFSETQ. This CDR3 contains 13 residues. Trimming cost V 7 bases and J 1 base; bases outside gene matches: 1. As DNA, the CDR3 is TGCGCCAGCGAGCGGGAGGGCACAGATACGCAGTATTTT. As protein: CASEREGTDTQYF. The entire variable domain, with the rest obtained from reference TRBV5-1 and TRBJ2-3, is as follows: KAGVTQTPRYLIKTRGQQVTLSCSPISGHRSVSWYQQTPGQGLQFLFEYFSETQRNKGNFPGRFSGRQFSNSRSEMNVSTLELGDSALYLCASEREGTDTQYFGPGTRLTVL.

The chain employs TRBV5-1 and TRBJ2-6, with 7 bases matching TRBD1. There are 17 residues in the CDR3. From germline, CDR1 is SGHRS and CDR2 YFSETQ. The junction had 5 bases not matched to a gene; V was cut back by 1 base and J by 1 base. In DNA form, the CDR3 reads TGCGCCAGCAGCTTGACAGGGGTAAGGTCTGGGGCCAACGTCCTGACTTTC. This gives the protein CASSLTGVRSGANVLTF.

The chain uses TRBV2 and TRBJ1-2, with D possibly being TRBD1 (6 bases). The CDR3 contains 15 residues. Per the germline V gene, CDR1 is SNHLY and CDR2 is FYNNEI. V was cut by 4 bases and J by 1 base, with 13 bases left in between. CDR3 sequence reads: CASSGTGTFNYGYTF. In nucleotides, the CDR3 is TGTGCCAGCAGTGGTACAGGGACTTTTAACTATGGCTACACCTTC.

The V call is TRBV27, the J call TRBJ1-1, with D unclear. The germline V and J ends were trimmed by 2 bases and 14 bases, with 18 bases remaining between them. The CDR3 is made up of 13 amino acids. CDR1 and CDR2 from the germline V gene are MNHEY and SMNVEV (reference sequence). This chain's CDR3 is CASSLGQAARPFF. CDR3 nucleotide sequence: TGTGCCAGCAGTTTAGGGCAGGCGGCCCGACCCTTCTTT.

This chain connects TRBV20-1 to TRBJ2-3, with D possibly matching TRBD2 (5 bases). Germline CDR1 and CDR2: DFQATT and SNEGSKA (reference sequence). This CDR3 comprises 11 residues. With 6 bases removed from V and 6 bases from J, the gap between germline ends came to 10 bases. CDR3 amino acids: CSANRGDTQYF. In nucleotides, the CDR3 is TGCAGTGCAAATAGAGGGGATACGCAGTATTTT.

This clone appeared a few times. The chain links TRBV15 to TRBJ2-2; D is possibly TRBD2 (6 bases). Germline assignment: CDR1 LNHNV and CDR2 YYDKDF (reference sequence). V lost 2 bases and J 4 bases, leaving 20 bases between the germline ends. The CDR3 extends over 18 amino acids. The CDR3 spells CATSRFQPRGSGTGELFF. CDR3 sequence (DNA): TGTGCCACCAGCAGATTTCAGCCTCGGGGGTCGGGCACCGGGGAGCTGTTTTTT. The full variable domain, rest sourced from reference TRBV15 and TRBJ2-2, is DAMVIQNPRYQVTQFGKPVTLSCSQTLNHNVMYWYQQKSSQAPKLLFHYYDKDFNNEADTPDNFQSRRPNTSFCFLDIRSPGLGDTAMYLCATSRFQPRGSGTGELFFGEGSRLTVL.